The clone carrying this T cell receptor beta chain has only a few counts. The antigen remains unidentified. This entry comes from a study of spatial heterogeneity in lung cancer. Looking at the study overall: Donors were 72 untreated early-stage non-small cell lung cancer patients. Sequenced were any available follow-up PBMC samples, which had been obtained a median of around two years after resection. Study conclusions and caveats: Resection blood, more than follow-up blood, showed ubiquitous expanded tumor TCRs.

TCRdb ran MiXCR on the 5' RACE reads and lists one entry per CDR3 protein. This table has fewer than 50,000 distinct CDR3 sequences, about 10% appearing once. Time point denoted: blood at routine non-recurrence follow-up after resection. Tumor, nontumor lung or frozen PBMC supplied whole RNA that was sequenced unsorted. The junction had 10 bases not matched to a gene; V was cut back by 7 bases and J by 4 bases. Germline lookup yields CDR1 SQVTM and CDR2 ANQGSEA. The CDR3 loop spans 13 amino acids. V usage is TRBV29-1 and J usage is TRBJ2-7; 7 nucleotides line up with TRBD1. The origin of this receptor is a female donor with early-stage non-small cell lung cancer. Sequencing used PBMCs, obtained at follow-up. This CDR3 is CSATPGQIYEQYF. The DNA for the CDR3 is TGCAGCGCTACTCCGGGACAGATATACGAGCAGTACTTC.